The next 31 T cell receptor beta chains were all read from a single sample in a study of CD8+ T cells in alopecia areata. The treatment was: oral pan-JAK inhibitor, 5-10 mg twice daily. Following extraction, RNA underwent reverse transcription to cDNA, which served as the sequencing template. The data were produced by immunoSEQ multiplex PCR, yet TCRdb's version contains in-frame clones alone and is incomplete. Of about 110,000 clones listed, roughly 56% are singletons. Source: CD4+ T cells sorted from blood, taken at week 24, from a patient treated with tofacitinib. These receptor sequences come from a human donor with alopecia areata.

DNA for the CDR3: TGTGCCTGGGACAGGGCCCCCTACACAGATACGCAGTATTTT. It translates to CAWDRAPYTDTQYF. The rearrangement links TRBV30 to TRBJ2-3, with TRBD1 matching 7 bases. This CDR3 has 14 residues. J lost 2 bases, V lost 5 bases, and 7 bases had no gene match. Germline assignment: CDR1 GTSNPN and CDR2 SVGIG (reference sequence).

V gene TRBV2 combines with J gene TRBJ1-2; 8 bases align to TRBD1. The CDR3 spans 14 residues. Per the germline V gene, CDR1 is SNHLY and CDR2 is FYNNEI. V trimming: 6 bases; J trimming: 2 bases; junction bases outside the gene matches: 5. CDR3 sequence (DNA): TGTGCCAGCAGAAATGACAGGGGCAACTATGGCTACACCTTC. Amino acid sequence: CASRNDRGNYGYTF. Looking up the rest from reference TRBV2 and TRBJ1-2 gives the full variable domain: EPEVTQTPSHQVTQMGQEVILRCVPISNHLYFYWYRQILGQKVEFLVSFYNNEISEKSEIFDDQFSVERPDGSNFTLKIRSTKLEDSAMYFCASRNDRGNYGYTFGSGTRLTVV.

This chain links TRBV2 with TRBJ2-3, with D possibly being TRBD2 (6 bases). There are 14 residues in the CDR3. With 9 bases removed from V and 4 bases from J, the gap between germline ends came to 17 bases. Looked up from germline, CDR1 is SNHLY and CDR2 is FYNNEI. CDR3 bases: TGTGCCAGGACTAGGAGATTGGGCCCAGATACGCAGTATTTT. It is translated as CARTRRLGPDTQYF. Based on the CDR3 plus reference TRBV2 and TRBJ2-3, the full variable domain is EPEVTQTPSHQVTQMGQEVILRCVPISNHLYFYWYRQILGQKVEFLVSFYNNEISEKSEIFDDQFSVERPDGSNFTLKIRSTKLEDSAMYFCARTRRLGPDTQYFGPGTRLTVL.

J is TRBJ1-1 and V is TRBV30, with a tentative D call TRBD1 (6 bases). Trimming cost V 3 bases and J 6 bases, with 17 bases left between them. The CDR3 loop spans 14 amino acids. In germline, CDR1 is GTSNPN, CDR2 SVGIG (reference sequence). This chain's CDR3 is CAWRTKGGFSEAFF. The CDR3 bases are TGTGCCTGGAGAACGAAAGGGGGATTTTCTGAAGCTTTCTTT.

The chain has TRBV20-1 and TRBJ2-1, with no clear D. V lost 7 bases and J lost 4, with 8 bases in between. This CDR3 has 11 residues. Germline CDR1 reads DFQATT; CDR2 reads SNEGSKA (reference sequence). The CDR3 DNA reads as TGCAGTGTCCCCGAATACAATGAGCAGTTCTTC. Residues: CSVPEYNEQFF.

The chain combines TRBV7-2 with TRBJ1-5, with D maybe TRBD1 (5 bases). The length of the CDR3 is 17 residues. V was shortened by 1 base and J by 3 bases, with 16 bases between the two germline ends. The germline V gene has CDR1 SGHTA and CDR2 FQGNSA. CDR3 protein: CASSLGGAALFNQPQHF. CDR3 in DNA: TGTGCCAGCAGCTTAGGTGGGGCAGCACTCTTCAATCAGCCCCAGCATTTT.

CDR3 amino acids: CSVALGQSTDTQYF. DNA of the CDR3: TGCAGCGTTGCGTTGGGGCAGAGCACAGATACGCAGTATTTT. The chain couples TRBV29-1 to TRBJ2-3; TRBD1 might be the D (5 bases). The ends were cut back, 4 bases at V and 0 bases at J, with 11 bases in the middle. CDR1 and CDR2 (germline): SQVTM, ANQGSEA. The CDR3 spans 14 residues.

V is TRBV4-3 and J is TRBJ2-3; TRBD2 matches at 9 bases. The junction had 10 bases not matched to a gene; V was cut back by 1 base and J by 8 bases. In germline, CDR1 is LGHNA, CDR2 YSLEER. This CDR3 is built from 16 residues. The CDR3: CASSQVVAGDWATQYF. The CDR3 DNA is TGCGCCAGCAGCCAAGTTGTAGCGGGGGATTGGGCTACGCAGTATTTT.

The rearrangement links TRBV2 to TRBJ1-5, with D unclear. V gave up 3 bases and J gave up 0 bases, with 9 bases separating them. The CDR3 has 15 residues. Germline V gene lookup returns CDR1 SNHLY and CDR2 FYNNEI. CDR3 sequence: CASSEVSYSNQPQHF. The DNA of the CDR3 is TGTGCCAGCAGTGAGGTCAGCTATAGCAATCAGCCCCAGCATTTT.

This clone was recorded a few times. Different DNA sequences within this sample yield the same CDR3. This chain connects TRBV18 to TRBJ1-1; no definite D call. Germline assignment: CDR1 KGHSH and CDR2 LQKENI. There are 12 residues in the CDR3. V was pared by 1 base and J by 4 bases, with 4 bases between. CDR3 region: CASSPQGTEAFF. The CDR3 DNA reads as TGTGCCAGCTCACCACAGGGCACTGAAGCTTTCTTT.

The rearrangement joins TRBV6-1 to TRBJ1-2; D might be TRBD1 (5 bases). The germline gives CDR1 MNHNS, CDR2 SASEGT. The CDR3 has 12 residues. V lost 7 bases, J lost 0 bases, and 6 bases lay in between. In DNA, the CDR3 is TGTGCCAGCATGACAGCTAACTATGGCTACACCTTC. Translated: CASMTANYGYTF.

The V call is TRBV29-1, the J call TRBJ2-5; 7 bases are a match to TRBD1. The trim removed 6 bases at V and 5 bases at J, leaving 12 bases unmatched. The CDR3 is 14 amino acids. From germline, CDR1 is SQVTM and CDR2 ANQGSEA. CDR3 in DNA: TGCAGCGTCCGTCGACAGGGTCCTGGGGAGACCCAGTACTTC. It translates to CSVRRQGPGETQYF.

This clone was counted only a few times. V gene TRBV29-1 combines with J gene TRBJ2-7; the D gene is possibly TRBD1 (6 bases). Germline V gene sequence: CDR1 SQVTM, CDR2 ANQGSEA. CDR3 length: 13 amino acids. V was trimmed by 4 bases and J by 0 bases, leaving 10 bases between them. The CDR3 loop is CSVVDRSSYEQYF. In DNA, the CDR3 is TGCAGCGTTGTTGACAGGAGCTCCTACGAGCAGTACTTC.

This sequence joins TRBV27 and TRBJ2-1; 9 bases line up with TRBD1. The CDR3 runs 12 residues. Germline V lookup: CDR1 MNHEY, CDR2 SMNVEV (reference sequence). The V segment lost 6 bases and the J segment 14 bases; nucleotides outside the gene matches: 8. The CDR3 nucleotides read TGTGCCAGCAGCTTTACAGGGGGCGTCAAGTTCTTC. Translated: CASSFTGGVKFF.

J is TRBJ2-1 and V is TRBV4-1, with TRBD2 matching over 10 bases. Germline assignment: CDR1 MGHRA and CDR2 YSYEKL. After removal of 1 base from V and 8 bases from J, the junction contained 8 bases not matched to a gene. The CDR3 loop spans 16 amino acids. CDR3 region: CASSQAPTSGVDEQFF. DNA for the CDR3: TGCGCCAGCAGCCAAGCCCCTACTAGCGGGGTAGATGAGCAGTTCTTC.

This CDR3 is CSVEGTGRDTQYF. The DNA of the CDR3 is TGCAGCGTTGAAGGGACAGGGAGAGATACGCAGTATTTT. The chain uses TRBV29-1 and TRBJ2-3, with 8 nucleotides matching TRBD1. With V trimmed by 1 base and J by 5 bases, 2 bases remained unmatched. The germline V gene encodes CDR1 SQVTM and CDR2 ANQGSEA. The CDR3 runs 13 residues.

This clone was observed a few times. V is TRBV6-5 and J is TRBJ1-2; weak D call: TRBD1 (6 bases). CDR1 is MNHEY and CDR2 is SVGAGI in the germline V gene. The CDR3 spans 13 residues. Between the trimmed V and J ends, which lost 5 bases and 8 bases, there was a span of 15 bases. CDR3 DNA: TGTGCCAGCAGTCCCGCCGGGGGCAAAGGCTACACCTTC. It is translated as CASSPAGGKGYTF.

The genes are TRBV6-5 and TRBJ1-1; D is undetermined. Trimming removed 2 bases at V and 0 bases at J, with 10 bases between. In germline, CDR1 is MNHEY, CDR2 SVGAGI. The CDR3 covers 15 residues. CDR3 region: CASSYNAVVNTEAFF. CDR3 in DNA: TGTGCCAGCAGTTACAATGCAGTAGTGAACACTGAAGCTTTCTTT.

J is TRBJ2-1 and V is TRBV7-2; 14 bases are a match to TRBD2. The CDR3 is 16 residues long. Germline values: CDR1 SGHTA, CDR2 FQGNSA. Unmatched junction bases numbered 7, after V lost 4 bases and J lost 8 bases. The CDR3 DNA sequence: TGTGCCAGCAGCTATACCGGGACTAGCGGGGGATATGAGCAGTTCTTC. The encoded protein is CASSYTGTSGGYEQFF.

The genes are TRBV7-9 and TRBJ2-7; 8 nucleotides line up with TRBD2. In germline, CDR1 is SEHNR, CDR2 FQNEAQ (reference sequence). The CDR3 has 15 amino acids. V was pared by 1 base and J by 9 bases, with 11 bases of the junction left unmatched. The CDR3 sequence: CASSLVAGTTTGQYF. The CDR3 region has the DNA TGTGCCAGCAGCTTAGTAGCGGGGACTACGACAGGGCAGTACTTC.

This clone was detected once. For the CDR3, the DNA is TGCGCCAGCAGCCAAGACAGGGGGAGGTGGGAAAAACTGTTTTTT. Translating it yields CASSQDRGRWEKLFF. The gene calls are TRBV4-1 and TRBJ1-4; TRBD1 matches at 7 bases. V shed 0 bases, J shed 8 bases, and the junction held 6 bases outside the gene matches. CDR1 is MGHRA and CDR2 is YSYEKL in the germline V gene. The CDR3 runs to 15 residues.

The chain carries TRBV5-1 and TRBJ2-5, with a tentative D call TRBD1 (6 bases). Per the germline V gene, CDR1 is SGHRS and CDR2 is YFSETQ. The germline V and J ends were trimmed by 1 base and 5 bases, with 6 bases remaining between them. CDR3 size: 12 residues. In nucleotides, the CDR3 is TGCGCCAGCAGCTTGACAGGGGAGACCCAGTACTTC. Residues: CASSLTGETQYF.

The chain recombines TRBV4-3 with TRBJ2-5; D possibly matches TRBD1 or TRBD2 (7 bases each). Trimming removed 0 bases from V and 7 bases from J, with 15 bases in between. The CDR3 contains 15 residues. Germline CDR1 LGHNA, CDR2 YSLEER. DNA of the CDR3: TGCGCCAGCAGCCAAGATCCAACAGGGGAGGGGACCCAGTACTTC. Its protein product is CASSQDPTGEGTQYF.

The chain has TRBV29-1 and TRBJ2-1; TRBD1 is a possible D gene (5 bases). This CDR3 is built from 16 residues. V lost 3 bases and J lost 0, with 15 bases in between. The germline V gene has CDR1 SQVTM and CDR2 ANQGSEA. CDR3 protein: CSVDSQGSGSYNEQFF. As DNA, the CDR3 is TGCAGCGTTGACTCCCAGGGATCCGGCTCCTACAATGAGCAGTTCTTC.

This clone was detected only once. This chain connects TRBV30 to TRBJ1-2; 7 bases match TRBD1. CDR1 is GTSNPN and CDR2 is SVGIG in the germline V gene (reference sequence). This CDR3 is built from 11 residues. V trimming: 6 bases; J trimming: 8 bases; junction bases outside the gene matches: 6. The CDR3 DNA reads as TGTGCCTGTCTTACAGGGGAAGGCTACACCTTC. It encodes CACLTGEGYTF. The full variable domain, rest sourced from reference TRBV30 and TRBJ1-2, is SQTIHQWPATLVQPVGSPLSLECTVEGTSNPNLYWYRQAAGRGLQLLFYSVGIGQISSEVPQNLSASRPQDRQFILSSKKLLLSDSGFYLCACLTGEGYTFGSGTRLTVV.

The rearrangement uses TRBV5-1 and TRBJ2-3; 9 bases map to TRBD1. The CDR3 covers 14 residues. CDR1 is SGHRS, CDR2 YFSETQ, per germline. V was clipped by 4 bases and J by 3 bases; unmatched bases: 3. The CDR3 region is CASSTGQGTDTQYF. In DNA, the CDR3 is TGCGCCAGCAGCACGGGACAGGGAACAGATACGCAGTATTTT.

This clone was detected once. The chain employs TRBV2 and TRBJ2-7; TRBD1 matches 7 bases. Per the germline V gene, CDR1 is SNHLY and CDR2 is FYNNEI. V was clipped by 6 bases and J by 7 bases; unmatched bases: 6. The CDR3 runs 12 residues. In DNA form, the CDR3 reads TGTGCCAGCAGCGTAGGGGGCAGGGAGCAGTACTTC. Protein product: CASSVGGREQYF. Variable domain in full (rest from reference TRBV2 and TRBJ2-7): EPEVTQTPSHQVTQMGQEVILRCVPISNHLYFYWYRQILGQKVEFLVSFYNNEISEKSEIFDDQFSVERPDGSNFTLKIRSTKLEDSAMYFCASSVGGREQYFGPGTRLTVT.

This clone showed up just a few times. This chain uses TRBV27 with TRBJ2-1, with 9 bases matching TRBD2. The germline CDR1 and CDR2 sequences are MNHEY and SMNVEV (reference sequence). This CDR3 contains 22 residues. V lost 8 bases and J lost 8; bases outside the gene matches: 34. The CDR3 nucleotides are TGTGCCAGCGGAATATACTCCCTTCGGAAGCGGGGGGCCTCCATGACAGGCGATGAGCAGTTCTTC. Amino acid sequence: CASGIYSLRKRGASMTGDEQFF.

The chain uses TRBV5-1 and TRBJ2-7, with 9 bases fitting TRBD1. Germline-derived CDR1 and CDR2 are SGHRS and YFSETQ. J lost 2 bases, V lost 4 bases, and 4 bases had no gene match. The CDR3 has 14 amino acids. Written as DNA, the CDR3 is TGCGCCAGCAGCCCCGGGACAGGGCCCTACGAGCAGTACTTC. Protein: CASSPGTGPYEQYF.

The table lists this clone with a count of one. The rearrangement uses TRBV2 and TRBJ2-7; D possibly corresponds to TRBD1 (5 bases). CDR1 is SNHLY, CDR2 FYNNEI, per germline. The CDR3 loop spans 12 amino acids. Trimming pared 4 bases from V and 6 bases from J, leaving 10 bases between. This chain's CDR3 is CASSGSGSEQYF. In nucleotides, the CDR3 is TGTGCCAGCAGTGGGTCAGGGTCCGAGCAGTACTTC.

This clone was observed a handful of times. The rearrangement links TRBV18 to TRBJ1-1; D might be TRBD1 (6 bases). This CDR3 region has 13 residues. The V gene lost 5 bases and the J gene lost 3 bases, with 10 bases spanning the gap. Germline CDR1 and CDR2: KGHSH and LQKENI. The CDR3 DNA is TGTGCCAGCTCATGGGGGGGCGACACTGAAGCTTTCTTT. This encodes CASSWGGDTEAFF. Full variable domain (missing parts from reference TRBV18 and TRBJ1-1): NAGVMQNPRHLVRRRGQEARLRCSPMKGHSHVYWYRQLPEEGLKFMVYLQKENIIDESGMPKERFSAEFPKEGPSILRIQQVVRGDSAAYFCASSWGGDTEAFFGQGTRLTVV.